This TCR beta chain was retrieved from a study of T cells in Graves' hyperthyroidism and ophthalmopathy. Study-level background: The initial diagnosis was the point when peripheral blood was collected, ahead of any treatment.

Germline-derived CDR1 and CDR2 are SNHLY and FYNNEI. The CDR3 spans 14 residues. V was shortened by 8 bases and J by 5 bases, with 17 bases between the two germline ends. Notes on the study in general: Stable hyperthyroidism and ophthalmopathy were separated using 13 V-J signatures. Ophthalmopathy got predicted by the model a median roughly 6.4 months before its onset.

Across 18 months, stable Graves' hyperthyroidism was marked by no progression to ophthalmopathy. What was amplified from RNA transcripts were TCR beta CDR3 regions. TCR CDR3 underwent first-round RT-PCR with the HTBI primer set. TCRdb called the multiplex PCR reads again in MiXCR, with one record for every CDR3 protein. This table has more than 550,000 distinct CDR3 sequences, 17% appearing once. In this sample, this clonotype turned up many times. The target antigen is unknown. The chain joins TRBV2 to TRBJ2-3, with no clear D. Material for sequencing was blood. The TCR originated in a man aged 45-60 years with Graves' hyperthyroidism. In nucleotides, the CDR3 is TGTGCCAGCGACGGAGACATGTCGGGAGATACGCAGTATTTT. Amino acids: CASDGDMSGDTQYF.